These 4 T cell receptor beta chains were sequenced from one sample in a study of blood T cell repertoires in COVID-19. The data were produced by immunoSEQ multiplex PCR, yet TCRdb's version contains in-frame clones alone and is incomplete. The repertoire has about 210,000 clones, about 91% of them found once; the top ten carry 1.2%. Input material: peripheral blood. The receptors originated from a man under 40 with acute or convalescent COVID-19.

The chain uses TRBV27 and TRBJ1-1; 7 nucleotides match TRBD1. The CDR3 spans 17 residues. Germline assignment: CDR1 MNHEY and CDR2 SMNVEV (reference sequence). V shed 5 bases, J shed 0 bases, and the junction held 12 bases outside the gene matches. CDR3 residues: CASSPGPGQPMNTEAFF. The CDR3 DNA reads TGTGCCAGCAGTCCGGGACCGGGACAGCCTATGAACACTGAAGCTTTCTTT.

V is TRBV30 and J is TRBJ1-2, with D perhaps matching TRBD1 (5 bases). V lost 0 bases, J lost 10 bases, and 12 bases lay in between. This CDR3 has 12 amino acids. Germline-derived CDR1 and CDR2 are GTSNPN and SVGIG (reference sequence). The CDR3 DNA is TGTGCCTGGAGTGTACAAGGGGCCCTCTACACCTTC. Its translation is CAWSVQGALYTF.

The DNA of the CDR3 is TGTGCCAGCAGCAGACAGGGCAATCAGCCCCAGCATTTT. It specifies CASSRQGNQPQHF. This chain links TRBV3-1 (or the pseudogene TRBV3-2) with TRBJ1-5, with TRBD1 as a possible D gene (6 bases). CDR3 length equals 13 residues. CDR1 and CDR2 (germline): LGHDT, YNNKEL (reference sequence). V was shortened by 5 bases and J by 2 bases, with 7 bases between the two germline ends.

The J gene is TRBJ1-2, the V gene TRBV19, with D possibly TRBD1 on 5 matching bases. Germline V gene sequence: CDR1 LNHDA, CDR2 SQIVND (reference sequence). The V gene lost 3 bases and the J gene lost 2 bases, with 7 bases spanning the gap. There are 13 residues in the CDR3. Written as DNA, the CDR3 is TGTGCCAGTAGTATGGGACTGAACTATGGCTACACCTTC. It codes for CASSMGLNYGYTF.